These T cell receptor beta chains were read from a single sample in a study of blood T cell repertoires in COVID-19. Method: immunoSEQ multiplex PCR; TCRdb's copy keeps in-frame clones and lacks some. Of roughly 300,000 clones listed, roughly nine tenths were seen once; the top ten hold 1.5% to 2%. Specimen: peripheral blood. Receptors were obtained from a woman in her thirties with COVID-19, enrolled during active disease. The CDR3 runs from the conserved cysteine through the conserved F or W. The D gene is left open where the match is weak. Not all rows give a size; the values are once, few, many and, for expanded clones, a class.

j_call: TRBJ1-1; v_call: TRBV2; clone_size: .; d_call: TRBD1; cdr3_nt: TGTGCCAGCGGGACAGGGTCTGAAGCTTTCTTT; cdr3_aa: CASGTGSEAFF
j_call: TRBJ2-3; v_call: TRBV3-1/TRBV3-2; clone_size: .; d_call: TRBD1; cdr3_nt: TGTGCCAGCAGCCAATGGGACAGGGGTTCAGATACGCAGTATTTT; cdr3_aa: CASSQWDRGSDTQYF
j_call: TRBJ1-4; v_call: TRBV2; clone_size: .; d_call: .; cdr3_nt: TGTGCCAGCAGTGAAGATCAGCGGGGGAATGAAAAACTGTTTTTT; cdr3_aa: CASSEDQRGNEKLFF
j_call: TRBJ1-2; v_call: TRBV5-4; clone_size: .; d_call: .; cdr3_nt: TGTGCCAGCAGCTTGGCAATTAACCCCATCGGTGGCTACACCTTC; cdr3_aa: CASSLAINPIGGYTF
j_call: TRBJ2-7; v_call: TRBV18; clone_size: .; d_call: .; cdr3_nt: TGTGCCAGCTCACCAGGCGACAGCTCCTACGAGCAGTACTTC; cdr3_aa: CASSPGDSSYEQYF
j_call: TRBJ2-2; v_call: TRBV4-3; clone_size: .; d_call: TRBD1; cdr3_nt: TGCGCCAGCAGCCAAGATCTGGGACAGATAGCGAACACCGGGGAGCTGTTTTTT; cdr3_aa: CASSQDLGQIANTGELFF
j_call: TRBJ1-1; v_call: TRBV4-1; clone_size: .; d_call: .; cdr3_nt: TGCGCCAGCAGCCAAGTCGGCAGTCGCCCCAGGGGAGCTTTCTTT; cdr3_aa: CASSQVGSRPRGAFF
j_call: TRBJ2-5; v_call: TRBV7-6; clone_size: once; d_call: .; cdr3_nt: TGTGCCAGCTCGTGGGCTCAAGAGACCCAGTACTTC; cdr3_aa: CASSWAQETQYF
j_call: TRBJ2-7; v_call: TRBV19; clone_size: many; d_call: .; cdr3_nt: TGTGCCAGTAGTATCCCGGACTCTCCCTCCTACGAGCAGTACTTC; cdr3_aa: CASSIPDSPSYEQYF
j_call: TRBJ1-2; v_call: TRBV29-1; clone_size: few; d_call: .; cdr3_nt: TGCAGCGCAGTTGGAGGAGCTAGCTATGGCTACACCTTC; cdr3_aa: CSAVGGASYGYTF
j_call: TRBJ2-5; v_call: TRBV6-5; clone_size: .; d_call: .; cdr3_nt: TGTGCCAGCAGTTCAGGGTTGAACCAGTACTTC; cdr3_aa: CASSSGLNQYF
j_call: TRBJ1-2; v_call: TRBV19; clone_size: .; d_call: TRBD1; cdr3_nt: TGTGCCAGTAGTATAGACCCTCTGGGACAGGGCTATGGCTACACCTTC; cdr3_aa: CASSIDPLGQGYGYTF
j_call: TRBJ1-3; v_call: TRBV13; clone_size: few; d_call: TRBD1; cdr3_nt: TGTGCCAGCAGCTACAGACAGGGGGACACCATATATTTT; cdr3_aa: CASSYRQGDTIYF
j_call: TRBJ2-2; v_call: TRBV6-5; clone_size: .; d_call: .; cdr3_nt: TGTGCCAGCAGTTACTCGGCAGGGGCCCACACCGGGGAGCTGTTTTTT; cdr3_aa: CASSYSAGAHTGELFF
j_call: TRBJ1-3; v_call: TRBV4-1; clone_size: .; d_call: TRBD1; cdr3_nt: TGCGCCAGCAGCCAAGACGACAGGGGGTTAGGAAACACCATATATTTT; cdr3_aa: CASSQDDRGLGNTIYF
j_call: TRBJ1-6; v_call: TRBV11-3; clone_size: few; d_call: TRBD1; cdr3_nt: TGTGCCAGCAGCTACGACAGGGGGCGGAATTCACCCCTCCACTTT; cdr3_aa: CASSYDRGRNSPLHF
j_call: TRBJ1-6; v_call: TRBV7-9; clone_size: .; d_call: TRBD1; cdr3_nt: TGTGCCAGCAGCTTCGGGACAGCTAATTCACCCCTCCACTTT; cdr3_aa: CASSFGTANSPLHF
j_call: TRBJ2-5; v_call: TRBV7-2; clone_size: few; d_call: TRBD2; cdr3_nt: TGTGCCAGCAGCGCCGATCTGGGGGGGGAGACCCAGTACTTC; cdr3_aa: CASSADLGGETQYF
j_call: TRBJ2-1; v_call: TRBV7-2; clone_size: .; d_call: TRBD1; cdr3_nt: TGTGCCAGCAGCCCGGACAGGGGCTCTTACAATGAGCAGTTCTTC; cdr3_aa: CASSPDRGSYNEQFF
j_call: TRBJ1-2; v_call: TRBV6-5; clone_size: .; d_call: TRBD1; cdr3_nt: TGTGCCAGCAGTTACTTCGACAGGGGGCAAGGCTACACCTTC; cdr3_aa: CASSYFDRGQGYTF
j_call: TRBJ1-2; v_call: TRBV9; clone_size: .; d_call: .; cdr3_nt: TGTGCCAGCAGCTCCAGCGATCCTGACCCAGAGGGCTACACCTTC; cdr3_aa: CASSSSDPDPEGYTF
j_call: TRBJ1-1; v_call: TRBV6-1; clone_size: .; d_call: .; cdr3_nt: TGTGCCAGCAGTGATATGTACAGGAACACTGAAGCTTTCTTT; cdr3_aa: CASSDMYRNTEAFF
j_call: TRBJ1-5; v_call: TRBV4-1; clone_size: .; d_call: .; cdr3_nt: TGCGCCAGCAGCCAAGATCTCGGTAAGCCCCAGCATTTT; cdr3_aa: CASSQDLGKPQHF
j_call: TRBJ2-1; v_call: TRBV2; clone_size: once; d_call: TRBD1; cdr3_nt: TGTGCCAGCAGGGGGGACAGGCCCCCTTACAATGAGCAGTTCTTC; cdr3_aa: CASRGDRPPYNEQFF
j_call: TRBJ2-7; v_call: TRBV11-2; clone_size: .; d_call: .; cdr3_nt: TGTGCCAGCAGCTTAGCCAGGTCCTACGAGCAGTACTTC; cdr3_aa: CASSLARSYEQYF
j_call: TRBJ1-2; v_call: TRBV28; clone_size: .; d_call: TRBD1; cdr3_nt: TGTGCCAGCAGTACATTATTGCGACAGGGGGCGAAGATTAACTATGGCTACACCTTC; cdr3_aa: CASSTLLRQGAKINYGYTF
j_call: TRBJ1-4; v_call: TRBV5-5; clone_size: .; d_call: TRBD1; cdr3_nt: TGTGCCAGCAGCCCTGGGGGACAGGGGGAAAAACTGTTTTTT; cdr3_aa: CASSPGGQGEKLFF
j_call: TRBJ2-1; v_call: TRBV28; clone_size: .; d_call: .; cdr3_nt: TGTGCCAGCAGCCGGAGCAGTAATGAGCAGTTCTTC; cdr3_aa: CASSRSSNEQFF
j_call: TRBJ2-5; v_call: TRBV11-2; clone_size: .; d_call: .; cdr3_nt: TGTGCCAGCAGCTTCGGACTCCCCCAAGAGACCCAGTACTTC; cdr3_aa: CASSFGLPQETQYF
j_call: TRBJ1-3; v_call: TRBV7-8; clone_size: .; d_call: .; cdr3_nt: TGTGCCAGCAGCCTCCCCGCCTCAAGCAGGGTCGCCGGAAACACCATATATTTT; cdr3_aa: CASSLPASSRVAGNTIYF
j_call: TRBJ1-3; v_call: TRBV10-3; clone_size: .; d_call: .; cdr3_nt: TGTGCCACTAGGGGTTTGGGTAGGGCTCCATACTCTGGAAACACCATATATTTT; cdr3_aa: CATRGLGRAPYSGNTIYF
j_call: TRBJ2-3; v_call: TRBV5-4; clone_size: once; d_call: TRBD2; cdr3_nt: TGTGCCAGCAGCGCCGGGACTAGCGGTAATACGCAGTATTTT; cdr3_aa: CASSAGTSGNTQYF
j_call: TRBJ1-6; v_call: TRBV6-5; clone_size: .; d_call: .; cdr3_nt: TGTGCCAGCAGTTACTCGGCGGCACATAATTCACCCCTCCACTTT; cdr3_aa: CASSYSAAHNSPLHF
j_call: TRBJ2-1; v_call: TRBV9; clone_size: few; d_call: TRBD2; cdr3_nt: TGTGCCAGCAGCGTATTAGCGGGGGAATACAATGAGCAGTTCTTC; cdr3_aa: CASSVLAGEYNEQFF
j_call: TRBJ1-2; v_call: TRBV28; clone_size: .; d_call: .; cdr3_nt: TGTGCCAGCAGTCAAACACAAAACTATGGCTACACCTTC; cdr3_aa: CASSQTQNYGYTF
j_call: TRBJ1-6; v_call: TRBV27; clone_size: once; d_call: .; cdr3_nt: TGTGCCAGCAGCCCAGACATCTTGGGCTATAATTCACCCCTCCACTTT; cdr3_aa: CASSPDILGYNSPLHF
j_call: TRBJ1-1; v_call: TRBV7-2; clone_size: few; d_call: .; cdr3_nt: TGTGCCAGCAGCTCACAGGGTGGGGTGAACACTGAAGCTTTCTTT; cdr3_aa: CASSSQGGVNTEAFF
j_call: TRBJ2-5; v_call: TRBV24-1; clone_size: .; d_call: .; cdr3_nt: TGTGCCACCAGTGATTTGAGGGAGGAAGAGACCCAGTACTTC; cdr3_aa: CATSDLREEETQYF
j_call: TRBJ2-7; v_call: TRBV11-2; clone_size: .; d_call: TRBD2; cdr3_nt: TGTGCCAGCAGCTTAGTAGATACTAGCGGGAGCTACGAGCAGTACTTC; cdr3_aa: CASSLVDTSGSYEQYF
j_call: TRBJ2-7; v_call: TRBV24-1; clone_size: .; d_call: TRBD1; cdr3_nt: TGTGCCACCAGTGATGGGACAGGATCCTACGAGCAGTACTTC; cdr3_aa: CATSDGTGSYEQYF
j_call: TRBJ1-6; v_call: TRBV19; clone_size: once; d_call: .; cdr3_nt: TGTGCCAGTAGACCCTCCGGGACAAAAAATTCACCCCTCCACTTT; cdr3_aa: CASRPSGTKNSPLHF